The 9 T cell receptor beta chains listed next were all sequenced from one sample in a study of blood T cell repertoires in COVID-19. Some clones are missing from TCRdb's copy, which holds only in-frame ones; the method was immunoSEQ multiplex PCR. Among 200,000 to 250,000 clones listed, 84% were seen once. The source material was peripheral blood. All receptors derive from a woman of 80 years or more with COVID-19, enrolled during active disease.

The sample holds a few counts of this clone. J is TRBJ2-5 and V is TRBV5-1; 7 nucleotides align to TRBD2. V lost 4 bases to trimming and J lost 1 base; unmatched junction nucleotides: 10. CDR3 length: 16 residues. CDR1 is SGHRS, CDR2 YFSETQ, per germline. The CDR3 region is CASSPSASGLQETQYF. The CDR3 nucleotides are TGCGCCAGCAGCCCGTCGGCTAGCGGACTCCAAGAGACCCAGTACTTC.

V gene TRBV3-1 (or the pseudogene TRBV3-2) combines with J gene TRBJ2-7, with D possibly being TRBD2 (5 bases). Germline V CDR1 and CDR2: LGHDT, YNNKEL (reference sequence). Trimming pared 4 bases from V and 5 bases from J, leaving 12 bases between. CDR3 length: 13 amino acids. CDR3 nucleotide sequence: TGTGCCAGCAGCCTTAAAACGGAGGACGAGCAGTACTTC. It specifies CASSLKTEDEQYF.

The chain uses TRBV6-5 and TRBJ2-5, with 8 bases fitting TRBD2. Trimming removed 8 bases from V and 5 bases from J; junction bases left unmatched: 10. The CDR3 extends over 14 amino acids. CDR1 and CDR2 from the germline V gene are MNHEY and SVGAGI. In DNA form, the CDR3 reads TGTGCCAGCGGGAAGCGGGGGCCCCGGGAGACCCAGTACTTC. The encoded protein is CASGKRGPRETQYF.

The chain joins TRBV21-1 to TRBJ2-7; the table's D call, TRBD1, was not checked against the DNA. TRBV21-1 is termed a pseudogene. CDR3 size: 19 residues. The CDR3 DNA sequence: TGTGCCAGCAGCATCCGGATTAGGCAGGGCGCAACCCCGGTCTACGAGCAGTACTTC. Protein sequence: CASSIRIRQGATPVYEQYF.

The table lists this clone with a count of one. CDR3 residues: CASSLAAGRGNTIYF. Here the CDR3 DNA reads TGCGCCAGCAGCTTGGCCGCGGGCAGGGGAAACACCATATATTTT. This sequence joins TRBV5-1 and TRBJ1-3; no clear D gene. Germline CDR1 reads SGHRS; CDR2 reads YFSETQ. CDR3 size: 15 residues. Trimming stripped 0 bases from V and 4 bases from J, with 11 bases between.

This clone was found a few times. The rearrangement joins TRBV3-1 (or the pseudogene TRBV3-2) to TRBJ1-5; no clear D. Trimming removed 4 bases from V and 4 bases from J, with 5 bases in between. The CDR3 consists of 12 residues. Germline values: CDR1 LGHDT, CDR2 YNNKEL (reference sequence). CDR3 protein: CASSLVNQPQHF. The CDR3 nucleotides are TGTGCCAGCAGCCTAGTGAATCAGCCCCAGCATTTT.

J is TRBJ2-2 and V is TRBV28; 9 nucleotides match TRBD2. The length of the CDR3 is 15 residues. J lost 6 bases, V lost 5 bases, and 7 bases had no gene match. Germline lookup yields CDR1 MDHEN and CDR2 SYDVKM. CDR3 in amino acids: CASSPGTSNAGELFF. In DNA form, the CDR3 reads TGTGCCAGCAGTCCCGGGACTAGCAATGCCGGGGAGCTGTTTTTT.

This clone has only one observation. J is TRBJ1-1 and V is TRBV3-1 (or the pseudogene TRBV3-2); D gene uncertain. This CDR3 region has 15 residues. Germline CDR1 reads LGHDT; CDR2 reads YNNKEL (reference sequence). V shed 1 base and J shed 7 bases, with 16 bases lying between them. The CDR3 spells CASSQGFTAVGEAFF. CDR3 DNA sequence: TGTGCCAGCAGCCAAGGTTTTACTGCGGTCGGTGAAGCTTTCTTT.

CDR3 protein: CASRSRGGNEQFF. CDR3 DNA: TGTGCCAGCAGAAGTCGGGGGGGGAATGAGCAGTTCTTC. The chain couples TRBV7-8 to TRBJ2-1; 8 bases are a match to TRBD2. Germline V gene lookup returns CDR1 SGHVS and CDR2 FQNEAQ. This CDR3 comprises 13 residues. With 6 bases clipped from V and 7 bases from J, the junction kept 5 bases outside the gene matches.